This TCR beta chain was documented in a study of PD-L1 blockade in urothelial cancer. Study context: Male sex and bladder-origin urothelial cancer characterized about nine tenths of the roughly 29 patients. At 3 weeks (second dose) and 6 weeks after starting treatment, blood was analyzed.

V lost 5 bases to trimming and J lost 2 bases, with 19 bases between them. The CDR3 length is 17 residues. CDR1 and CDR2 from the germline V gene are SEHNR and FQNEAQ (reference sequence). The method was immunoSEQ multiplex PCR; TCRdb's version includes in-frame clones alone and lacks a portion of them. The top ten hold around 15% of the sample, which has 35,000 to 55,000 clones, 83% seen once. Time point defined: peripheral blood 6 weeks after treatment start. The starting material was PBMCs, obtained around atezolizumab (anti-PD-L1) treatment. The gene calls are TRBV7-9 and TRBJ1-3; TRBD1 is a possible D gene (5 bases). This clonotype originated in a man aged 55-75 years with urothelial cancer. The CDR3 reads CASSPGQGQSAGNTIYF. CDR3 DNA sequence: TGTGCCAGCAGCCCCGGACAAGGTCAATCGGCTGGAAACACCATATATTTT. The complete variable domain, with remaining parts taken from reference TRBV7-9 and TRBJ1-3, reads DTGVSQNPRHKITKRGQNVTFRCDPISEHNRLYWYRQTLGQGPEFLTYFQNEAQLEKSRLLSDRFSAERPKGSFSTLEIQRTEQGDSAMYLCASSPGQGQSAGNTIYFGEGSWLTVV.